This record covers a single T cell receptor (beta chain). The sample originates from a study of blood T cell repertoires in COVID-19. Turning to the study itself: Spain, Italy and the United States supplied samples that represented acute and convalescent COVID-19.

J gave up 4 bases and V 7 bases, and 10 bases lay outside the gene matches. CDR1 and CDR2 (germline): MDHEN, SYDVKM. CDR3 length: 15 amino acids. Data came from immunoSEQ multiplex PCR; TCRdb stores just in-frame clones and leaves some out. The sample gives 120,000 to 150,000 clones, around 81% of which show up once; 10% to 15% is in the top ten. Specimen: peripheral blood. The clonotype comes from a man aged 60 to 69 with active or convalescent COVID-19. V usage is TRBV28 and J usage is TRBJ1-5, with 7 bases identical to TRBD1. CDR3 in amino acids: CASTEETGPNQPQHF. The CDR3 nucleotides read TGTGCCAGCACCGAAGAGACAGGGCCGAATCAGCCCCAGCATTTT.